Shown below are 21 T cell receptor beta chains from a single sample sequenced in a study of shared clonotypes between healthy human individuals. Only in-frame clones appear in the TCRdb table, and some are missing; sequencing was by immunoSEQ multiplex PCR. The sample consists of 2 million to 3 million clones, approximately 92% of them appearing once. Sequences were obtained from naive CD4+ T cells sorted from blood. The subset was: CD45RA+ positively selected. These receptor sequences come from a man in his late teens or twenties in good health.

CDR3 nucleotides: TGTGCCAGCTCACCACGGACTAGCGGGGGCCTCTCCTACAATGAGCAGTTCTTC. As protein: CASSPRTSGGLSYNEQFF. The genes are TRBV18 and TRBJ2-1, with 13 positions matching TRBD2. This CDR3 region has 18 residues. The germline V gene encodes CDR1 KGHSH and CDR2 LQKENI. The J segment lost 0 bases and the V segment lost 1 base, leaving 3 bases of the junction unmatched.

On this clone itself: The sample contains more than one DNA sequence encoding this CDR3. The gene calls are TRBV18 and TRBJ1-2; the D is unclear. The V gene's germline CDR1 is KGHSH and CDR2 LQKENI. This CDR3 is built from 13 residues. The V gene lost 6 bases and the J gene lost 2 bases, with 10 bases spanning the gap. CDR3 sequence reads: CASSPGSNYGYTF. CDR3 sequence (DNA): TGTGCCAGCTCGCCCGGATCGAACTATGGCTACACCTTC.

The CDR3 here is CASIGPLTNEKLFF. Here the CDR3 DNA reads TGTGCCAGCATCGGGCCATTAACTAATGAAAAACTGTTTTTT. The chain uses TRBV28 and TRBJ1-4; D remains unclear. V lost 7 bases and J 1 base, leaving 10 bases between the germline ends. The CDR3 is 14 amino acids. The germline V gene has CDR1 MDHEN and CDR2 SYDVKM.

The chain employs TRBV19 and TRBJ1-2; D is possibly TRBD1 (5 bases). The CDR3 runs 13 residues. V lost 6 bases and J lost 5, with 13 bases in between. The germline CDR1 and CDR2 sequences are LNHDA and SQIVND (reference sequence). This chain's CDR3 is CASRTSGEYGYTF. The CDR3 DNA reads as TGTGCCAGTAGGACCTCGGGGGAATATGGCTACACCTTC.

The chain employs TRBV6-1 and TRBJ2-5, with D possibly being TRBD2 (5 bases). The CDR3 is 15 amino acids. Germline CDR1 MNHNS, CDR2 SASEGT. Between the trimmed V and J ends, which lost 3 bases and 5 bases, there was a span of 16 bases. CDR3 protein: CASSDHPSFQETQYF. The DNA for the CDR3 is TGTGCCAGCAGTGACCACCCTAGCTTTCAGGAGACCCAGTACTTC.

The chain has TRBV19 and TRBJ2-7; no reliable D call. V gave up 6 bases and J gave up 3 bases, with 15 bases separating them. Per germline, CDR1 LNHDA and CDR2 SQIVND (reference sequence). The CDR3 has 14 amino acids. The CDR3 DNA sequence: TGTGCCAGTAGCTTCGACATGGGCGTCTACGAGCAGTACTTC. Its translation: CASSFDMGVYEQYF.

Note on this clone: Distinct nucleotide sequences in the sample also encode this CDR3. This chain joins TRBV18 and TRBJ1-2, with D uncertain. The CDR3 length is 13 residues. Germline loops: CDR1 KGHSH, CDR2 LQKENI. With 0 bases removed from V and 8 bases from J, the gap between germline ends came to 10 bases. CDR3 region: CASSPPGRNGYTF. As DNA, the CDR3 is TGTGCCAGCTCACCACCTGGGCGAAACGGCTACACCTTC.

Worth noting for this clone: This same CDR3 is encoded by further DNA sequences in the sample. This chain connects TRBV5-1 to TRBJ1-1, with D perhaps TRBD1 (6 bases). Looked up from germline, CDR1 is SGHRS and CDR2 is YFSETQ. Trimming left V 4 bases short and J 1 base short, with 8 bases between. CDR3 length: 13 amino acids. CDR3 nucleotides: TGCGCCAGCAGCGCGGACAGGAACACTGAAGCTTTCTTT. This translates into CASSADRNTEAFF.

The chain joins TRBV6-1 to TRBJ2-2, with D maybe TRBD1 (6 bases). Trimming pared 6 bases from V and 0 bases from J, leaving 8 bases between. The CDR3 runs 14 residues. The germline V gene has CDR1 MNHNS and CDR2 SASEGT. CDR3 in DNA: TGTGCCAGCAGGGACAGAACGAACACCGGGGAGCTGTTTTTT. This gives the protein CASRDRTNTGELFF.

The chain combines TRBV28 with TRBJ2-1, with D possibly matching TRBD1 (5 bases). The germline CDR1 and CDR2 sequences are MDHEN and SYDVKM. V was pared by 6 bases and J by 0 bases, with 15 bases between. The CDR3 sequence is 16 residues long. The CDR3 protein is CASSSIGVSSYNEQFF. CDR3 coding DNA: TGTGCCAGCAGCTCTATAGGGGTAAGCTCCTACAATGAGCAGTTCTTC.

The J gene is TRBJ2-2, the V gene TRBV2; the match to TRBD2 covers 7 bases. Germline-derived CDR1 and CDR2 are SNHLY and FYNNEI. The CDR3 sequence is 18 residues long. Trimming took 6 bases from V and 2 from J; bases not matched to a gene: 15. CDR3 residues: CASSQRGGQISNTGELFF. The DNA of the CDR3 is TGTGCCAGCAGCCAAAGGGGAGGGCAGATTAGTAACACCGGGGAGCTGTTTTTT. The full variable domain, in which reference TRBV2 and TRBJ2-2 provide the parts outside the CDR3, is EPEVTQTPSHQVTQMGQEVILRCVPISNHLYFYWYRQILGQKVEFLVSFYNNEISEKSEIFDDQFSVERPDGSNFTLKIRSTKLEDSAMYFCASSQRGGQISNTGELFFGEGSRLTVL.

This sequence joins TRBV27 and TRBJ2-5; D is perhaps TRBD1 (6 bases). Germline CDR1 is MNHEY and CDR2 is SMNVEV (reference sequence). Trimming cost V 6 bases and J 5 bases, with 19 bases left between them. The CDR3 totals 15 residues. The CDR3 protein is CASSAATGIIETQYF. In nucleotides, the CDR3 is TGTGCCAGCAGCGCCGCCACAGGGATAATCGAGACCCAGTACTTC.

This clone came up a few times. J is TRBJ1-1 and V is TRBV6-1; D is unclear. Between the trimmed V and J ends, which lost 1 base and 3 bases, there was a span of 15 bases. The CDR3 is made up of 16 amino acids. CDR1 is MNHNS and CDR2 is SASEGT in the germline V gene. CDR3 nucleotides: TGTGCCAGCAGTGAAGGTCCCCAAGGTATACACACTGAAGCTTTCTTT. Translating gives CASSEGPQGIHTEAFF.

This chain uses TRBV7-3 with TRBJ2-3, with 14 bases fitting TRBD2. The CDR3 extends over 16 amino acids. Germline CDR1 and CDR2: SGHTA and FQGTGA. The trim removed 0 bases at V and 10 bases at J, leaving 6 bases unmatched. CDR3 sequence: CASSLTGTSGGSAQYF. In DNA form, the CDR3 reads TGTGCCAGCAGCTTAACAGGGACTAGCGGGGGTTCGGCGCAGTATTTT.

This chain connects TRBV19 to TRBJ2-7, with 7 nucleotides matching TRBD2. The CDR3 consists of 15 residues. With V trimmed by 3 bases and J by 0 bases, 5 bases remained unmatched. The germline CDR1 and CDR2 sequences are LNHDA and SQIVND (reference sequence). The CDR3 sequence: CASSIPGGTSYEQYF. The CDR3, as DNA: TGTGCCAGTAGTATTCCGGGAGGTACCTCCTACGAGCAGTACTTC.

The V call is TRBV19, the J call TRBJ1-6, with D perhaps TRBD1 (6 bases). CDR1 is LNHDA and CDR2 is SQIVND in the germline V gene (reference sequence). Trimming shortened V by 6 bases and J by 9 bases, and 30 bases separated the two germline ends. The CDR3 covers 19 residues. The CDR3 spells CASSLVPGTPTTISSPLHF. The CDR3 DNA is TGTGCCAGTAGCCTCGTACCGGGGACACCAACCACGATCAGTTCACCCCTCCACTTT.

This chain joins TRBV18 and TRBJ1-2, with TRBD1 matching 7 bases. This CDR3 spans 16 amino acids. Germline CDR1 is KGHSH and CDR2 is LQKENI. V lost 2 bases and J lost 0; bases outside the gene matches: 6. In DNA, the CDR3 is TGTGCCAGCTCACCATCCGGGAGGGGGCCTAACTATGGCTACACCTTC. As protein: CASSPSGRGPNYGYTF.

The chain combines TRBV30 with TRBJ1-1; D may be TRBD1 (5 bases). The CDR3 loop spans 13 amino acids. Per germline, CDR1 GTSNPN and CDR2 SVGIG (reference sequence). V was pared by 2 bases and J by 1 base, with 8 bases between. DNA of the CDR3: TGTGCCTGGAGTTACAGGACGAACACTGAAGCTTTCTTT. Translation gives CAWSYRTNTEAFF.

The rearrangement links TRBV5-4 to TRBJ2-7; D not resolved. With 2 bases removed from V and 2 bases from J, the gap between germline ends came to 14 bases. Germline loops: CDR1 SGHNT, CDR2 YYREEE (reference sequence). CDR3 length: 15 amino acids. CDR3 in amino acids: CASSLSGRITYEQYF. As DNA, the CDR3 is TGTGCCAGCAGCTTAAGTGGCAGGATAACCTACGAGCAGTACTTC.

Regarding this clone: Other DNA sequences of this sample code for an identical CDR3. The V gene is TRBV28, the J gene TRBJ2-7, with D possibly TRBD2 on 6 matching bases. CDR3 length equals 15 residues. V lost 2 bases, J lost 0 bases, and 11 bases lay in between. Germline V CDR1 and CDR2: MDHEN, SYDVKM. CDR3 loop: CASSLELAVSYEQYF. As DNA, the CDR3 is TGTGCCAGCAGTTTAGAGTTAGCGGTCTCCTACGAGCAGTACTTC.

The V call is TRBV7-3, the J call TRBJ2-3; D is uncertain. The CDR3 consists of 15 residues. Trimming shortened V by 2 bases and J by 2 bases, and 11 bases separated the two germline ends. Germline-derived CDR1 and CDR2 are SGHTA and FQGTGA. The DNA of the CDR3 is TGTGCCAGCAGCTTAGGGCAGAAATTCACAGATACGCAGTATTTT. The encoded protein is CASSLGQKFTDTQYF.